These T cell receptor beta chains were read from a single sample in a study of T cell repertoires in cytomegalovirus infection. MiXCR, run by TCRdb on the reads, gives a single entry per CDR3 protein. The repertoire holds 490,000 or so distinct CDR3 sequences, approximately 10% seen once, with roughly 10% in the top ten. Sequenced material: PBMCs. Receptors were obtained from a human donor in good health (CMV status not recorded). Some clones in this sample may be carry-over from other donors' samples. Both conserved end residues are part of each CDR3. A D gene is named only where the DNA matches it firmly. Some rows mark clone size as missing; the rest say once, few, many or name a class of expanded clone.

CASSSPGNTIYF,TGTGCCAGCAGCTCTCCTGGAAACACCATATATTTT,many,TRBJ1-3,NA,TRBV7-3
CASSLTVSEYGYTF,TGCGCCAGCAGCTTGACGGTGTCAGAATATGGCTACACCTTC,NA,TRBJ1-2,NA,TRBV5-1
CASSRGGALNDEQFF,TGTGCCAGCAGCCGCGGGGGGGCGTTAAACGATGAGCAGTTCTTC,NA,TRBJ2-1,TRBD2,TRBV7-3
CASSPSPEGRRGYTF,TGTGCCAGCAGTCCCTCACCTGAGGGGCGAAGGGGCTACACCTTC,many,TRBJ1-2,NA,TRBV12-3/TRBV12-4
CASSWTLATEAFF,TGTGCCAGCAGCTGGACACTTGCCACTGAAGCTTTCTTT,NA,TRBJ1-1,NA,TRBV6-2/TRBV6-3
CASSQEGGPGELFF,TGTGCCAGCAGCCAAGAGGGGGGCCCCGGGGAGCTGTTTTTT,many,TRBJ2-2,NA,TRBV14
CASGSYDSTEAFF,TGTGCCAGCGGCTCGTACGACTCAACAGAAGCTTTCTTT,many,TRBJ1-1,NA,TRBV7-2
CASSATTGVNTEAFF,TGCGCCAGCAGCGCCACCACAGGGGTGAACACTGAAGCTTTCTTT,many,TRBJ1-1,TRBD1,TRBV5-1
CASSGGQEESPLHF,TGTGCCAGCAGCGGAGGACAGGAGGAATCACCCCTCCACTTT,many,TRBJ1-6,TRBD1,TRBV7-8
CSAITGGGDSPLHF,TGCAGTGCTATTACAGGGGGCGGAGATTCACCCCTCCACTTT,NA,TRBJ1-6,TRBD1,TRBV20-1
CASSFSRWGEQFF,TGTGCCAGCAGCTTCTCTCGGTGGGGTGAGCAGTTCTTC,many,TRBJ2-1,NA,TRBV5-6
CASSWDRESGYTF,TGTGCCAGCAGTTGGGACAGGGAGTCTGGCTACACCTTC,many,TRBJ1-2,TRBD1,TRBV28
CASSLRGNSEAFF,TGTGCCAGCAGCCTCAGGGGGAATAGTGAAGCTTTCTTT,many,TRBJ1-1,TRBD1,TRBV12-3/TRBV12-4